This is a list of T cell receptor beta chains from one sample in a study of blood T cell repertoires in COVID-19. This table comes from immunoSEQ multiplex PCR, and its TCRdb copy is limited to in-frame clones, with some not included. Among a few hundred thousand clones listed, 70% to 90% were seen once. Sequencing was carried out using PBMCs or T cells enriched from blood (not recorded which). The receptor source for this set is a woman aged 45 to 65 who had been exposed to COVID-19. CDR3s include the opening cysteine and the closing phenylalanine or tryptophan. D genes are given only for firm matches. Clone size appears in some rows only: once, few, many, or a class for an expanded clone.

>TRBJ1-1|NA|TRBV2|NA
CASSRDTVMNTEAFF
TGTGCCAGCAGTAGGGACACCGTCATGAACACTGAAGCTTTCTTT
>TRBJ2-2|NA|TRBV19|once
CASRKGDNTGELFF
TGTGCCAGTAGGAAGGGAGATAACACCGGGGAGCTGTTTTTT
>TRBJ2-1|NA|TRBV30|NA
CAWSAGRKYNEQFF
TGTGCCTGGAGTGCGGGGAGAAAATACAATGAGCAGTTCTTC
>TRBJ1-2|NA|TRBV29-1|NA
CSVEEGGAANGYTF
TGCAGCGTTGAAGAGGGAGGTGCTGCGAACGGCTACACCTTC
>TRBJ2-7|NA|TRBV7-2|NA
CASSLNGDYEQYF
TGTGCCAGCAGCTTAAACGGGGACTACGAGCAGTACTTC
>TRBJ2-2|TRBD2|TRBV28|NA
CASSLNDLAGNKFWELFF
TGTGCCAGCAGTTTAAATGATCTAGCGGGGAATAAATTCTGGGAGCTGTTTTTT
>TRBJ1-6|TRBD1|TRBV6-6|NA
CASSPAQTGGRGSPLHF
TGTGCCAGCAGTCCAGCCCAGACAGGGGGCAGGGGTTCACCCCTCCACTTT
>TRBJ1-1|NA|TRBV5-5|NA
CASSFAVRNTEAFF
TGTGCCAGCAGCTTTGCGGTTAGGAACACTGAAGCTTTCTTT
>TRBJ1-6|NA|TRBV19|few
CASSIWTIGGSPLHF
TGTGCCAGTAGTATTTGGACAATCGGCGGTTCACCCCTCCACTTT
>TRBJ2-5|NA|TRBV7-2|NA
CASSYPYGEQTQYF
TGTGCCAGCAGCTACCCTTACGGGGAGCAGACCCAGTACTTC
>TRBJ1-3|NA|TRBV25-1|NA
CAAGGPGNTIYF
TGTGCCGCGGGGGGGCCCGGAAACACCATATATTTT
>TRBJ1-5|TRBD1|TRBV28|NA
CASSLTGTGTFGNQPQHF
TGTGCCAGCAGTTTAACCGGGACAGGAACTTTTGGCAATCAGCCCCAGCATTTT
>TRBJ2-1|TRBD2|TRBV9|NA
CASSRTPGGSYNEQFF
TGTGCCAGCAGCAGAACCCCGGGGGGCTCCTACAATGAGCAGTTCTTC
>TRBJ2-1|TRBD2|TRBV15|NA
CATSRDRAGGNEQFF
TGTGCCACCAGCAGAGATCGTGCGGGGGGTAATGAGCAGTTCTTC
>TRBJ1-2|TRBD1|TRBV5-4|NA
CASSLNAGTAYGYTF
TGTGCCAGCAGCTTGAATGCAGGGACAGCCTATGGCTACACCTTC
>TRBJ2-1|NA|TRBV7-8|NA
CASSLDRVIKFF
TGTGCCAGCAGCTTAGACAGGGTTATCAAGTTCTTC